Shown below are 21 T cell receptor beta chains from a single sample sequenced in a study of T cell clonality in common variable immunodeficiency. Findings of the study overall: Reportedly, TCR beta sequences from common variable immunodeficiency showed fewer deletions and N-nucleotide insertions.

These receptors are not linked to any known antigen. TCRdb keeps only in-frame clones here, not all; method: immunoSEQ multiplex PCR. This sample has fewer than 35,000 clones, each found more than once. Sequencing was performed on peripheral blood mononuclear cells. The receptors stem from a human donor with common variable immunodeficiency.

In its sample, this clone was seen many times. The read ends 3 residues before the CDR3 terminus; that terminus is restored from the germline J gene. J is TRBJ1-5 and V is TRBV10-3; no reliable D call. Germline V lookup: CDR1 ENHRY, CDR2 SYGVKD. The V end lost 0 bases, the J end lost 8 bases, and 11 bases lay between the germline ends. The CDR3 covers 14 residues. CDR3 DNA, as far as it was read: TGTGCCATCAGTGAGTCGGGCACCATGGAGCCC. Translated, it gives CAISESGTMEP. The full CDR3 sequence reads CAISESGTMEPQHF.

The table lists this clone with a few counts. The read comes to an end 3 residues before the CDR3 does, leaving the germline J gene to fill in the end. This chain links TRBV6-2 or TRBV6-3 with TRBJ1-1; 9 bases map to TRBD1. The V gene end was trimmed by 5 bases and the J gene end by 1 base; junction bases not matched to a gene: 8. Germline CDR1 is MNHEY and CDR2 is SVGEGT. This CDR3 spans 16 amino acids. CDR3 DNA (partial): TGTGCCAGCAGTCTACAGGGGGCCTGGGAGAACACTGAA. Residues: CASSLQGAWENTE. The CDR3 as a whole reads CASSLQGAWENTEAFF.

Turning to this clone: Coverage ceases 3 residues before the CDR3 finishes, and the germline J gene fills in the end. This chain connects TRBV30 to TRBJ2-7, with 8 bases lining up with TRBD1. CDR3 length equals 14 residues. Germline V gene sequence: CDR1 GTSNPN, CDR2 SVGIG (reference sequence). V lost 7 bases to trimming and J lost 3 bases; unmatched junction nucleotides: 11. The CDR3 bases that were read are TGTGCCTACCGATACGACAGGGGTGGCTACGAG. It specifies CAYRYDRGGYE. The full-length CDR3 reads as CAYRYDRGGYEQYF.

This clone was seen more than once but under ten times. The missing CDR3 end, 3 residues past where the read stops, is filled in from the germline J gene. The chain employs TRBV7-7 and TRBJ2-5; 10 bases agree with TRBD1. Germline CDR1 SSHAT, CDR2 FNYEAQ (reference sequence). The J segment lost 3 bases and the V segment lost 5 bases, leaving 6 bases of the junction unmatched. The CDR3 covers 15 residues. The CDR3 DNA, read in part, is TGTGCCAGCAGCCCGGACAGGGGGAGGAAAGAGACC. Its translation: CASSPDRGRKET. The entire CDR3 protein is CASSPDRGRKETQYF.

There are a few counts of this clone. The read stops 3 residues short of the end of the CDR3; the missing end is completed from the germline J gene. The rearrangement joins TRBV7-3 to TRBJ2-7; 11 positions agree with TRBD2. The CDR3 is made up of 13 amino acids. The junction had 1 base not matched to a gene; V was cut back by 3 bases and J by 6 bases. Germline-derived CDR1 and CDR2 are SGHTA and FQGTGA. The CDR3: CASSFSGGVEQYF. Incomplete CDR3 DNA: TGTGCCAGCAGCTTTAGCGGGGGGGTCGAG.

This clone was seen ten or more times. The CDR3 extends 3 residues past the end of the read, so its final part is completed from the germline J gene. The chain recombines TRBV29-1 with TRBJ1-1; the match to TRBD1 covers 9 bases. V shed 7 bases and J 0 bases; nucleotides not matched to a gene: 3. CDR3 length: 13 residues. Per germline, CDR1 SQVTM and CDR2 ANQGSEA. The CDR3 spells CSGGQGMNTEAFF. The sequenced CDR3 bases are TGCAGCGGGGGACAGGGAATGAACACTGAA.

Incomplete CDR3 DNA: TGTGCCAGCAGGGACGACAGTGAG. This gives the protein CASRDDSE. The complete CDR3 protein is CASRDDSEQFF. The chain uses TRBV2 and TRBJ2-1, with a possible D match to TRBD1 (5 bases). The read halts 3 residues ahead of the CDR3 end, with the missing end drawn from the germline J gene. The CDR3 extends over 11 amino acids. Trimming shortened V by 6 bases and J by 9 bases, and 9 bases separated the two germline ends. Looked up from germline, CDR1 is SNHLY and CDR2 is FYNNEI.

On this clone itself: The read ends 3 residues shy of where the CDR3 ends; the end is completed using the germline J gene. The gene calls are TRBV7-2 and TRBJ1-5; maybe TRBD1 (5 bases). The CDR3 runs 16 residues. From germline, CDR1 is SGHTA and CDR2 FQGNSA. Between the trimmed V and J ends, which lost 0 bases and 5 bases, there was a span of 14 bases. This CDR3 is CASSLAGTERDQPQHF. The part of the CDR3 DNA that was read is TGTGCCAGCAGCTTAGCCGGGACTGAAAGAGATCAGCCC.

In this sample, this clone turned up many times. The read gets to within 3 residues of the CDR3 end, and the germline J gene fills in the rest. The chain couples TRBV2 to TRBJ2-1; no reliable D call. Between the trimmed V and J ends, which lost 7 bases and 1 base, there was a span of 5 bases. The CDR3 is 12 residues long. Germline V CDR1 and CDR2: SNHLY, FYNNEI. Here the CDR3 reads CASTRSYNEQFF. CDR3 DNA (partial): TGTGCCAGCACTCGGTCCTACAATGAG.

This clone appeared a few times. The CDR3 goes on 3 residues after the read ends, and that part is filled in from the germline J gene. V usage is TRBV7-6 and J usage is TRBJ1-3, with no clear D. The CDR3 contains 17 residues. Germline assignment: CDR1 SGHVS and CDR2 FNYEAQ. V was clipped by 2 bases and J by 3 bases, with 17 bases between them. The sequenced CDR3 bases are TGTGCCAGCAGCTTAACCACGACCAGCGACCGTGGAAACACC. This codes for CASSLTTTSDRGNT. The CDR3 in full is CASSLTTTSDRGNTIYF. Full variable domain (outside the CDR3, taken from reference TRBV7-6 and TRBJ1-3): GAGVSQSPRYKVTKRGQDVALRCDPISGHVSLYWYRQALGQGPEFLTYFNYEAQQDKSGLPNDRFSAERPEGSISTLTIQRTEQRDSAMYRCASSLTTTSDRGNTIYFGEGSWLTVV.

In regard to this clone: The sequence runs out 3 residues before the end of the CDR3; the remainder is reconstructed from the germline J gene. J is TRBJ1-2 and V is TRBV7-2, with D possibly TRBD1 on 5 matching bases. Germline values: CDR1 SGHTA, CDR2 FQGNSA. V was trimmed by 0 bases and J by 6 bases, leaving 11 bases between them. This CDR3 has 14 residues. The CDR3 here is CASSLASGKDGYTF. The covered CDR3 bases are TGTGCCAGCAGCTTAGCTTCAGGGAAGGATGGC.

This clone was picked up a small number of times. CDR3: CASSIGVPGANYGYTF. The CDR3 DNA, read in part, is TGTGCCAGTAGTATAGGTGTTCCCGGTGCTAACTATGGC. This chain joins TRBV19 and TRBJ1-2; D remains unclear. The read halts 3 residues ahead of the CDR3 end, with the missing end drawn from the germline J gene. Trimming cost V 1 base and J 0 bases, with 12 bases left between them. Germline V gene data show CDR1 as LNHDA and CDR2 as SQIVND (reference sequence). The CDR3 extends over 16 amino acids.

Remarks on this clone: The sequenced fragment ends 3 residues before the CDR3 boundary, so the rest is inferred from the germline J gene. This sequence joins TRBV7-6 and TRBJ2-5, with 7 bases lining up with TRBD2. The ends lost 5 bases at V and 5 bases at J; junction bases unmatched: 17. Germline V gives CDR1 SGHVS, CDR2 FNYEAQ. CDR3 length: 17 amino acids. Incomplete CDR3 DNA: TGTGCCAGCAGCCCCCCGGGGGGTGCTGTCGGATTGGAGACC. Amino acids: CASSPPGGAVGLET. The whole CDR3 sequence reads CASSPPGGAVGLETQYF.

This clone was counted between two and nine times. The read terminates 3 residues before the CDR3 end, so the remaining end is supplied by the germline J gene. The chain employs TRBV11-2 and TRBJ2-7, with no clear D. Germline V lookup: CDR1 SGHAT, CDR2 FQNNGV. CDR3 size: 12 residues. The V end lost 5 bases, the J end lost 4 bases, and 9 bases lay between the germline ends. The chain's CDR3 is CASSPLAYEQYF. The CDR3 bases that were read are TGTGCCAGCAGCCCCCTTGCGTACGAG.

On this clone: The read ends 3 residues shy of where the CDR3 ends; the end is completed using the germline J gene. The chain carries TRBV7-9 and TRBJ1-2; 7 positions match TRBD1. J gave up 7 bases and V 6 bases, and 8 bases lay outside the gene matches. From germline, CDR1 is SEHNR and CDR2 FQNEAQ (reference sequence). This CDR3 region has 13 residues. The sequenced part of the CDR3 DNA is TGTGCCAGCAGTCTCGGACAGGAGGGTGGC. This translates into CASSLGQEGG. The full CDR3 is CASSLGQEGGYTF.

In this sample, this clone turned up many times. Coverage ceases 3 residues before the CDR3 finishes, and the germline J gene fills in the end. This chain connects TRBV30 to TRBJ1-1, with D uncertain. This CDR3 has 13 residues. Germline V CDR1 and CDR2: GTSNPN, SVGIG (reference sequence). V shed 0 bases and J shed 4 bases, with 9 bases lying between them. The CDR3 DNA, read in part, is TGTGCCTGGAGTGTTTATAGCGGCACTGAA. It encodes CAWSVYSGTE. The full CDR3 protein reads CAWSVYSGTEAFF.

Only a few counts were recorded for this clone. The read finishes 3 residues shy of the CDR3 end, and the germline J gene is used to complete it. The chain couples TRBV5-1 to TRBJ2-7, with 10 bases that match TRBD1. Germline trimming cut 4 bases from V and 1 base from J; bases unmatched to any gene: 5. This CDR3 has 15 amino acids. Germline CDR1 and CDR2: SGHRS and YFSETQ. CDR3 DNA, as far as it was read: TGCGCCAGCAGCAAGACAGGGGGCGCATCCTACGAG. Protein sequence: CASSKTGGASYE. The entire CDR3 sequence reads CASSKTGGASYEQYF.

A remark on this clone: The read halts 3 residues ahead of the CDR3 end, with the missing end drawn from the germline J gene. The chain has TRBV7-9 and TRBJ2-7; D gene ambiguous. V lost 5 bases and J 3 bases, leaving 17 bases between the germline ends. Germline loops: CDR1 SEHNR, CDR2 FQNEAQ (reference sequence). The CDR3 extends over 15 amino acids. CDR3 bases read: TGTGCCAGCAGCCCGAACTCCGAGAAACTCTACGAG. Protein sequence: CASSPNSEKLYE. In full, the CDR3 is CASSPNSEKLYEQYF.

This clone was seen only a few times. The CDR3 end falls 3 residues outside the read, so it is completed with the germline J gene. V gene TRBV19 combines with J gene TRBJ2-6; 8 nucleotides align to TRBD1. Per germline, CDR1 LNHDA and CDR2 SQIVND (reference sequence). Losses at the gene ends were 6 bases for V and 0 bases for J; bases not matched to a gene: 7. This CDR3 comprises 17 residues. Here the CDR3 reads CASSPRTGFSGANVLTF. Incomplete CDR3 DNA: TGTGCCAGTAGCCCCCGGACAGGGTTCTCTGGGGCCAACGTC.

This clone came up a few times. The read ends 3 residues before the CDR3 terminus; that terminus is restored from the germline J gene. J is TRBJ1-1 and V is TRBV19; D is possibly TRBD1 (5 bases). The CDR3 extends over 16 amino acids. V was pared by 11 bases and J by 1 base, with 23 bases between. The V gene's germline CDR1 is LNHDA and CDR2 SQIVND (reference sequence). CDR3 bases read: TGTGCCGTTTTACACCGCGGGGCCACGGGGAACACTGAA. It specifies CAVLHRGATGNTE. The CDR3, in full, reads CAVLHRGATGNTEAFF.

This clone was recorded at least ten times. The sequenced CDR3 bases are TGCAGTGTAGGAACGCAGGCCACAGATACG. It encodes CSVGTQATDT. The complete CDR3 reads CSVGTQATDTQYF. The V call is TRBV20-1, the J call TRBJ2-3; D not resolved. The read ends 3 residues early relative to the CDR3; the germline J gene fills the gap. The CDR3 is 13 amino acids. Germline V gene sequence: CDR1 DFQATT, CDR2 SNEGSKA (reference sequence). Trimming stripped 7 bases from V and 2 bases from J, with 13 bases between.